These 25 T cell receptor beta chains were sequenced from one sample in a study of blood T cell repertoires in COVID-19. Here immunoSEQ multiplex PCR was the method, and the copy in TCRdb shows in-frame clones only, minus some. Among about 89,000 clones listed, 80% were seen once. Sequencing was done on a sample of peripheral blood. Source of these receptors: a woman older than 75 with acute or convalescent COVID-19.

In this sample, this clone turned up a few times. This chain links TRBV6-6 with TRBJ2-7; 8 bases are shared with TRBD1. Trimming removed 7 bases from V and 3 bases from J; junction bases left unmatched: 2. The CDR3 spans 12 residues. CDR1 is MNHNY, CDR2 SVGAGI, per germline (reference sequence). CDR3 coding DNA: TGTGCCAGCACAGGGGGCGGCTACGAGCAGTACTTC. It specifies CASTGGGYEQYF.

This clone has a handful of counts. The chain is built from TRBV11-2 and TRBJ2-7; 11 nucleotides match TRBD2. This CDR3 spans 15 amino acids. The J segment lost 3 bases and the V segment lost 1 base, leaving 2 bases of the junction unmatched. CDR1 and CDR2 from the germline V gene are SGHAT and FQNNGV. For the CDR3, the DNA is TGTGCCAGCAGCTTAGGTCTAGCGGGGGGCTACGAGCAGTACTTC. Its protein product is CASSLGLAGGYEQYF.

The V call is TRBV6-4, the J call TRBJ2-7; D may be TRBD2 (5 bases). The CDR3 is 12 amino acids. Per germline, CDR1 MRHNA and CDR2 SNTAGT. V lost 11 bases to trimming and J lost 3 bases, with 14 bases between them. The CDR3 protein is CAPPGFLYEQYF. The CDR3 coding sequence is TGTGCCCCCCCGGGATTTCTCTACGAGCAGTACTTC.

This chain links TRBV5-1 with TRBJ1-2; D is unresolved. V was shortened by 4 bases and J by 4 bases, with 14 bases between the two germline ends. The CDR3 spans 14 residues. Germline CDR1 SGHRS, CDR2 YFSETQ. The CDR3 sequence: CASSALTESYGYTF. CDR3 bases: TGCGCCAGCAGCGCGCTAACAGAATCCTATGGCTACACCTTC.

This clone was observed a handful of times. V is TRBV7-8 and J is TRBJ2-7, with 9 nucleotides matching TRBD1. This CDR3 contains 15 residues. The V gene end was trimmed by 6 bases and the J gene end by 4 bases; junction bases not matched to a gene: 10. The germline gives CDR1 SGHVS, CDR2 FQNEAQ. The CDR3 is CASSFPGTGSYEQYF. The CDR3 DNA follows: TGTGCCAGCAGTTTCCCCGGGACAGGGTCTTACGAGCAGTACTTC.

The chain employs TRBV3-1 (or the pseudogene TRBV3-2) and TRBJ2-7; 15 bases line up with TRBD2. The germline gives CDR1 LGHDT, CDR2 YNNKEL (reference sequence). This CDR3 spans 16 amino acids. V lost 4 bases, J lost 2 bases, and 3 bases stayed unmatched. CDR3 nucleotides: TGTGCCAGCAGCCTACGGACTAGCGGGGGGGCCTACGAGCAGTACTTC. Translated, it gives CASSLRTSGGAYEQYF.

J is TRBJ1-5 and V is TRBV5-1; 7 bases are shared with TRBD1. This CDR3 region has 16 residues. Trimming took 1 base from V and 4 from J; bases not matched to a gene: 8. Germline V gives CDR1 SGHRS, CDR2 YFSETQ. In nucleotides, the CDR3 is TGCGCCAGCAGCTTGTCCCCGACAGGGCTTAATCAGCCCCAGCATTTT. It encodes CASSLSPTGLNQPQHF.

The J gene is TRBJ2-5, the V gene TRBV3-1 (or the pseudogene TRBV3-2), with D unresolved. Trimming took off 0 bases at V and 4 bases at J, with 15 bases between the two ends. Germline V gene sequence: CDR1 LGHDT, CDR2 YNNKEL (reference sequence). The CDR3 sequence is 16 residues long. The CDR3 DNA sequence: TGTGCCAGCAGCCAAGATCTGTACCGGAGTGGAGAGACCCAGTACTTC. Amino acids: CASSQDLYRSGETQYF.

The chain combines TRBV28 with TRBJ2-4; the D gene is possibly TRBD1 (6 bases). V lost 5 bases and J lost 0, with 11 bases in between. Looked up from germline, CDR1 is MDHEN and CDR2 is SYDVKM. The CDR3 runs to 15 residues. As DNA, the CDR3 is TGTGCCAGCAGTCCTACAGGGCTAGCCAAAAACATTCAGTACTTC. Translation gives CASSPTGLAKNIQYF.

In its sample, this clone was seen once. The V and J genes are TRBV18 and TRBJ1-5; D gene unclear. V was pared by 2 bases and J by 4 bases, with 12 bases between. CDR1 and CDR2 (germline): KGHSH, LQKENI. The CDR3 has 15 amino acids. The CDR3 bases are TGTGCCAGCTCACCAGGTCACAGCCATAATCAGCCCCAGCATTTT. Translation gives CASSPGHSHNQPQHF.

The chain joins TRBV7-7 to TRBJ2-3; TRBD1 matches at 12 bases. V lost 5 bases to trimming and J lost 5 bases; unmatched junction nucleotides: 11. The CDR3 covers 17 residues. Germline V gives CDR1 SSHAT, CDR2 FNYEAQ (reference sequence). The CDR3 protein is CASSPLSGQGAGDTQYF. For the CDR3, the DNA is TGTGCCAGCAGCCCCCTTTCGGGACAGGGGGCCGGAGATACGCAGTATTTT.

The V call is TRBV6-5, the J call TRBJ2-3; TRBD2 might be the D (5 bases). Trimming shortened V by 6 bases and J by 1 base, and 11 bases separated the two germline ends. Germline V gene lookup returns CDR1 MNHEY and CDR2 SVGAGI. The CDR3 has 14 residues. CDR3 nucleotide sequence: TGTGCCAGCAGATTAGCGACCCGCACAGATACGCAGTATTTT. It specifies CASRLATRTDTQYF.

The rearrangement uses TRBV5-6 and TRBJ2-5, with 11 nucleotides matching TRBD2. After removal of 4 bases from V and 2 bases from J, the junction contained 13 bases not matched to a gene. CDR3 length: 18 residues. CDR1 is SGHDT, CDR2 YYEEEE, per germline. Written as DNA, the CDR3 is TGTGCCAGCAGCATCCTGAGGGCTAGCGGGGGGATACAAGAGACCCAGTACTTC. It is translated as CASSILRASGGIQETQYF.

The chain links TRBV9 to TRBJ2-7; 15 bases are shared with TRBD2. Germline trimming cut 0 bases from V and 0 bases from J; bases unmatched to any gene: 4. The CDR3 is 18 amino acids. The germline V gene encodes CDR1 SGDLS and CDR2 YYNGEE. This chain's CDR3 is CASSVGTSGRGSSYEQYF. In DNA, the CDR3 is TGTGCCAGCAGCGTAGGGACTAGCGGGAGGGGGAGCTCCTACGAGCAGTACTTC.

The CDR3 is CASSHRTQTTRNEQFF. Here the CDR3 DNA reads TGTGCCAGCAGCCACAGGACACAAACGACGAGGAATGAGCAGTTCTTC. The V gene is TRBV14, the J gene TRBJ2-1; D might be TRBD1 (5 bases). Germline CDR1 reads SGHDN; CDR2 reads FVKESK. Trimming shortened V by 3 bases and J by 7 bases, and 19 bases separated the two germline ends. This CDR3 is built from 16 residues.

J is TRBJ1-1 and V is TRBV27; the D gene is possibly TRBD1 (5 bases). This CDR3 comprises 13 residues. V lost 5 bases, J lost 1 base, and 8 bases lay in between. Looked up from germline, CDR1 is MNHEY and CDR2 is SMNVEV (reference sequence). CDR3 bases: TGTGCCAGCAGTGCCCAGGGGAACACTGAAGCTTTCTTT. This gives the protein CASSAQGNTEAFF.

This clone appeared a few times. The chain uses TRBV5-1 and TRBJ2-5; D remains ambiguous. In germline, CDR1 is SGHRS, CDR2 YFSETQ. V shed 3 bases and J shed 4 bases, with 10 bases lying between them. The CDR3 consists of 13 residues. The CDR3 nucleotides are TGCGCCAGCAGCTCATGGGCCGCAGAGACCCAGTACTTC. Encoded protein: CASSSWAAETQYF.

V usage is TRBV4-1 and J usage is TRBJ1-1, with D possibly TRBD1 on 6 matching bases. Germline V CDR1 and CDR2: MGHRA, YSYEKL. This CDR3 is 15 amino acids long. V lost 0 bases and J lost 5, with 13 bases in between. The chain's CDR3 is CASSQENRRGTEAFF. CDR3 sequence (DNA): TGCGCCAGCAGCCAAGAAAACCGAAGGGGGACTGAAGCTTTCTTT.

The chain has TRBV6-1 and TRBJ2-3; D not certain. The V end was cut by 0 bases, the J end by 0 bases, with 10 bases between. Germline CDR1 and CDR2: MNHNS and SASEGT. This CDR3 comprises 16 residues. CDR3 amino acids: CASSEAGYSSTDTQYF. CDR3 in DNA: TGTGCCAGCAGTGAAGCGGGCTACTCTAGCACAGATACGCAGTATTTT.

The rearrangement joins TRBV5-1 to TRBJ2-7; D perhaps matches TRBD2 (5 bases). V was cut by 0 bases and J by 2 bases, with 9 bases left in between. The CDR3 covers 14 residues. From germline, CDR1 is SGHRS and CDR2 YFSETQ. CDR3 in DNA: TGCGCCAGCAGCTTGGAAGGAGGCCCCTACGAGCAGTACTTC. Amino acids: CASSLEGGPYEQYF.

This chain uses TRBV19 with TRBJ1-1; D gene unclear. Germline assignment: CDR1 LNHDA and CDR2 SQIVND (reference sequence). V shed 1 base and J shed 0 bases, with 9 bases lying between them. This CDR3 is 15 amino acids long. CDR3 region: CASSIGALVNTEAFF. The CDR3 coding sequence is TGTGCCAGTAGTATAGGAGCTCTGGTGAACACTGAAGCTTTCTTT.

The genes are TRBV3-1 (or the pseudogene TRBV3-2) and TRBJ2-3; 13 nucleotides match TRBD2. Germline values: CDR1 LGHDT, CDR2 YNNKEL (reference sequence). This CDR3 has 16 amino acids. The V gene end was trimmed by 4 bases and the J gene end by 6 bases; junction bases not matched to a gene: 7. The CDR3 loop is CASSRTGTSGKDTQYF. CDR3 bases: TGTGCCAGCAGCCGCACCGGGACTAGCGGGAAGGATACGCAGTATTTT.

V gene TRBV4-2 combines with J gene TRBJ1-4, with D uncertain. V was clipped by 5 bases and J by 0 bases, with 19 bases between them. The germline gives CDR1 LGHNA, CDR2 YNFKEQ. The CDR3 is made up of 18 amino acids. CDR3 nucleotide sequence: TGTGCCAGCAGCTCGCGGACGGAAAGCGGGGCAACTAATGAAAAACTGTTTTTT. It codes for CASSSRTESGATNEKLFF.

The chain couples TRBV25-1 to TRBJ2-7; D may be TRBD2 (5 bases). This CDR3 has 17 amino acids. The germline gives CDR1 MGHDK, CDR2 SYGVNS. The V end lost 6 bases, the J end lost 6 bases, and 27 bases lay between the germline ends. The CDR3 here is CASSGAGAGLTGFEQYF. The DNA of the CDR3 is TGTGCCAGCAGCGGTGCAGGTGCAGGTCTCACGGGGTTCGAGCAGTACTTC.

The CDR3 spells CAISDPELLIYGYTF. The CDR3 coding sequence is TGTGCCATCAGTGATCCTGAGTTGCTCATCTATGGCTACACCTTC. The rearrangement joins TRBV10-3 to TRBJ1-2; no definite D call. The CDR3 has 15 residues. V was pared by 3 bases and J by 4 bases, with 15 bases between. Germline-derived CDR1 and CDR2 are ENHRY and SYGVKD.